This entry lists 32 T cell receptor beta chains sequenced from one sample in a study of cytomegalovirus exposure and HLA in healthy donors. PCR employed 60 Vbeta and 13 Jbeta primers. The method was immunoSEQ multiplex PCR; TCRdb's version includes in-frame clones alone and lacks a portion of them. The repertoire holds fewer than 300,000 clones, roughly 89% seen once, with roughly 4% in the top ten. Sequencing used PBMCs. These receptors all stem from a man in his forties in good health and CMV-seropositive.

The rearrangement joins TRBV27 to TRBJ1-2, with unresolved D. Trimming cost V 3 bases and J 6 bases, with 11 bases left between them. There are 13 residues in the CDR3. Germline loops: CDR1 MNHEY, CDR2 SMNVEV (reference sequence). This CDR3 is CASSFPGFNGYTF. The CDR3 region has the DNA TGTGCCAGCAGTTTCCCGGGGTTTAATGGCTACACCTTC.

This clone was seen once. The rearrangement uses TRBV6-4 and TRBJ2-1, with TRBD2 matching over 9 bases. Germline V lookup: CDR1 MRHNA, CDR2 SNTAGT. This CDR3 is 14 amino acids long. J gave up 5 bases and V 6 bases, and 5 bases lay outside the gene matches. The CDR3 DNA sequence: TGTGCCAGCAGCTCGGGACTAGCAGACAATGAGCAGTTCTTC. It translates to CASSSGLADNEQFF.

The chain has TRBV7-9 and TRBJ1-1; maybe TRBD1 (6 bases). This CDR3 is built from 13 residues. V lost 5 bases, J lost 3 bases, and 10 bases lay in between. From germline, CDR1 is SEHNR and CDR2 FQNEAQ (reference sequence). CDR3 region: CASSRYRDTEAFF. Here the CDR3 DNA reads TGTGCCAGCAGCCGTTACAGGGACACTGAAGCTTTCTTT. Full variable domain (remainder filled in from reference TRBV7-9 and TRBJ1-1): DTGVSQNPRHKITKRGQNVTFRCDPISEHNRLYWYRQTLGQGPEFLTYFQNEAQLEKSRLLSDRFSAERPKGSFSTLEIQRTEQGDSAMYLCASSRYRDTEAFFGQGTRLTVV.

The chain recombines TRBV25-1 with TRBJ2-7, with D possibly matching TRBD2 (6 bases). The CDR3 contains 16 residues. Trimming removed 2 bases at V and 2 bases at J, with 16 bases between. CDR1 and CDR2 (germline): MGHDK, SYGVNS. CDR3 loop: CASSERNPGSPYEQYF. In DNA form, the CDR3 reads TGTGCCAGCAGTGAACGGAACCCCGGGAGCCCCTACGAGCAGTACTTC.

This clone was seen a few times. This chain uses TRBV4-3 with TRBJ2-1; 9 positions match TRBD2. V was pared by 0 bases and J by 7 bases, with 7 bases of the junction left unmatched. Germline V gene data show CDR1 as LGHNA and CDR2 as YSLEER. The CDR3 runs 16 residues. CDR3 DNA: TGCGCCAGCAGCCAAGATAGAGCGGGAGGTGTGAATGAGCAGTTCTTC. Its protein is CASSQDRAGGVNEQFF.

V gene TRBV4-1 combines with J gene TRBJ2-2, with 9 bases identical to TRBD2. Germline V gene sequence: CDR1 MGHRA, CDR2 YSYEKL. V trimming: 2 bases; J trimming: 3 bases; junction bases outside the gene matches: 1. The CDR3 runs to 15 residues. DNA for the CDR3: TGCGCCAGCAGCCAAAGGACTAGCGACACCGGGGAGCTGTTTTTT. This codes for CASSQRTSDTGELFF.

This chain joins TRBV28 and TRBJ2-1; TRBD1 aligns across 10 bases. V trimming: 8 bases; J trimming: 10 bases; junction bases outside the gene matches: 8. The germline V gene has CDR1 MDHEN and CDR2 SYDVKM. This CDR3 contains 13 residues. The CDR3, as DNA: TGTGCCAGCGCGAGGGACAGGGGCCGCGAGCAGTTCTTC. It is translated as CASARDRGREQFF.

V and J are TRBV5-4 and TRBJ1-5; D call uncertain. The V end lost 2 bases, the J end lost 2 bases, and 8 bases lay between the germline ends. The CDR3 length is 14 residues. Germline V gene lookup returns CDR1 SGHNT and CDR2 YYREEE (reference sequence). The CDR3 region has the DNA TGTGCCAGCAGCTTACGGGGAGGCAATCAGCCCCAGCATTTT. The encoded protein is CASSLRGGNQPQHF. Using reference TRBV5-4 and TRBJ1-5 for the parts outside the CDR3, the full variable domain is ETGVTQSPTHLIKTRGQQVTLRCSSQSGHNTVSWYQQALGQGPQFIFQYYREEENGRGNFPPRFSGLQFPNYSSELNVNALELDDSALYLCASSLRGGNQPQHFGDGTRLSIL.

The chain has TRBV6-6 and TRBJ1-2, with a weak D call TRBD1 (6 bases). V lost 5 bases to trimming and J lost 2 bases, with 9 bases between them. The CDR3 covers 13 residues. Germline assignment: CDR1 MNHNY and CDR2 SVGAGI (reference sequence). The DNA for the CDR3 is TGTGCCAGCAGTCCTACAGGGAACTATGGCTACACCTTC. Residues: CASSPTGNYGYTF.

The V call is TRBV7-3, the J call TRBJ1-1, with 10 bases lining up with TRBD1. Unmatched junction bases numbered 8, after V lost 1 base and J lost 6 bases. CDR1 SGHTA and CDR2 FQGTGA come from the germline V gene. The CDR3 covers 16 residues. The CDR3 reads CASSLRGGDRGPEAFF. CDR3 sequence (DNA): TGTGCCAGCAGCTTAAGGGGAGGGGACAGGGGACCTGAAGCTTTCTTT.

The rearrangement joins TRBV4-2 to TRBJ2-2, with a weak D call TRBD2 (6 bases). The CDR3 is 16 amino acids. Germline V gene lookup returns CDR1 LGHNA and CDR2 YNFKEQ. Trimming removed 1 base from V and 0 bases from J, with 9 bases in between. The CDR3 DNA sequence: TGTGCCAGCAGCCAAGCGGGACTGACGAACACCGGGGAGCTGTTTTTT. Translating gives CASSQAGLTNTGELFF.

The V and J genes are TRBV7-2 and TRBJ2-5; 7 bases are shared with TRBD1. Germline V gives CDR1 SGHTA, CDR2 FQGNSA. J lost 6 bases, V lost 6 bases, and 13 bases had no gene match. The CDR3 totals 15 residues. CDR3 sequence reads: CASRSHPTGLQTQYF. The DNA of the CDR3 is TGTGCCAGCAGGTCCCATCCGACAGGGCTTCAGACCCAGTACTTC. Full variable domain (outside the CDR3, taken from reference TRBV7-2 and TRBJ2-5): GAGVSQSPSNKVTEKGKDVELRCDPISGHTALYWYRQSLGQGLEFLIYFQGNSAPDKSGLPSDRFSAERTGGSVSTLTIQRTQQEDSAVYLCASRSHPTGLQTQYFGPGTRLLVL.

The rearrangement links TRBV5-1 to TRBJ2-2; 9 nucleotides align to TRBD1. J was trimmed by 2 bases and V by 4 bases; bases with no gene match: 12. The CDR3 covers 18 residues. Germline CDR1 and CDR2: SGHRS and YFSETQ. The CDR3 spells CASSPGLRDRENTGELFF. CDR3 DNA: TGCGCCAGCAGCCCAGGCCTCCGGGACAGGGAAAACACCGGGGAGCTGTTTTTT.

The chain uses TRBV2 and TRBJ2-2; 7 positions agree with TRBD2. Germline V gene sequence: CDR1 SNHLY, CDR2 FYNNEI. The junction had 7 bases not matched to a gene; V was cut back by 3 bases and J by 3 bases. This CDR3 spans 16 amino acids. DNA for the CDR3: TGTGCCAGCAGTGAGCGCGGGAGAGTAGACACCGGGGAGCTGTTTTTT. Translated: CASSERGRVDTGELFF.

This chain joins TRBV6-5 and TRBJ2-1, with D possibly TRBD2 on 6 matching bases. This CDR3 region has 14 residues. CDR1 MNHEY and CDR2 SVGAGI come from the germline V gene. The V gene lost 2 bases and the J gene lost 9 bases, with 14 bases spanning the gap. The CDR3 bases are TGTGCCAGCAGTTACCCGGAGGGAGGACGTGAGCAGTTCTTC. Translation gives CASSYPEGGREQFF.

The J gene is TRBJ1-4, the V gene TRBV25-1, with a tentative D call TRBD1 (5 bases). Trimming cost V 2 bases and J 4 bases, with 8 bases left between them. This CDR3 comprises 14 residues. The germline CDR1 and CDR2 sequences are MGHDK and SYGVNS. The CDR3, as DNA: TGTGCCAGCAGTGAAGGGGCAGTTAATGAAAAACTGTTTTTT. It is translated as CASSEGAVNEKLFF.

CDR3 protein: CASSPTLAGVVYEQYF. CDR3 nucleotide sequence: TGTGCCAGCAGCCCCACCTTAGCGGGAGTGGTCTACGAGCAGTACTTC. The J gene is TRBJ2-7, the V gene TRBV5-4; 9 bases are a match to TRBD2. In germline, CDR1 is SGHNT, CDR2 YYREEE (reference sequence). The CDR3 totals 16 residues. V trimming: 4 bases; J trimming: 3 bases; junction bases outside the gene matches: 11.

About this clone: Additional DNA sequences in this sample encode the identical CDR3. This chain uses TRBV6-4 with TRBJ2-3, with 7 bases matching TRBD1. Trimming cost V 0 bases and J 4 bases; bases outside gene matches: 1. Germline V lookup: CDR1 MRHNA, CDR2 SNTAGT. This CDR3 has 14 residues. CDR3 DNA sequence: TGTGCCAGCAGTGACTCCCAGGGGGCAGATACGCAGTATTTT. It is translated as CASSDSQGADTQYF.

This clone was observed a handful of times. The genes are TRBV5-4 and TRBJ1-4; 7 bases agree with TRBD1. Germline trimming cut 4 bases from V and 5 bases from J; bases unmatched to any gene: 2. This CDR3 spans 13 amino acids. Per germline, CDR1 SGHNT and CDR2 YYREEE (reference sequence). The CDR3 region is CASSPQGNEKLFF. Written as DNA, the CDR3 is TGTGCCAGCAGCCCACAGGGGAATGAAAAACTGTTTTTT.

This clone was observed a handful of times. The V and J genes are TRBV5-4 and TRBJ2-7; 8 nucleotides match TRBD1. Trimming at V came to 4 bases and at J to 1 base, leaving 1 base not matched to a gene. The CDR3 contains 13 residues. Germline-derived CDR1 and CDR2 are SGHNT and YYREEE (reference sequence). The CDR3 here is CASSRTGSYEQYF. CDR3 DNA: TGTGCCAGCAGCAGGACAGGGTCCTACGAGCAGTACTTC.

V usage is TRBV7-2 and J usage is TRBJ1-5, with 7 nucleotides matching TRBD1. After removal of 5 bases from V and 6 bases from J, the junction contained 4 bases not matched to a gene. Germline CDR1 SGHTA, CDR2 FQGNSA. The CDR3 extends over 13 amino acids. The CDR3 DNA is TGTGCCAGCAGCGGTGGACAGGCTCAGCCCCAGCATTTT. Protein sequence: CASSGGQAQPQHF.

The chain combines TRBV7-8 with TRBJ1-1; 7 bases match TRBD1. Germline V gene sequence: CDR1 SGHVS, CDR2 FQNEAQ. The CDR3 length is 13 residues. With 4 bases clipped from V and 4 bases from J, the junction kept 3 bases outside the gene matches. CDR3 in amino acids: CASSSTGLTEAFF. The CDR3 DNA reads TGTGCCAGCAGCTCGACAGGGCTCACTGAAGCTTTCTTT.

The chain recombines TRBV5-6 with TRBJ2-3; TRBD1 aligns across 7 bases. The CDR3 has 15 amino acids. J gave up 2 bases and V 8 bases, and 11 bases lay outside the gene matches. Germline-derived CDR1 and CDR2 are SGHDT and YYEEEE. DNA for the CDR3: TGTGCCAGTACTCAACAGGGGTTCGTCACAGATACGCAGTATTTT. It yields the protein CASTQQGFVTDTQYF.

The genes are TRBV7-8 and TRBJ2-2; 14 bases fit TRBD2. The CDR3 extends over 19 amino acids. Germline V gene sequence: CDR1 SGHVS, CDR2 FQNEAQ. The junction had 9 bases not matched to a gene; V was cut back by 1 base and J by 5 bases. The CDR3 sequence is CASSLGAGLAGVLTGELFF. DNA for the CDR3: TGTGCCAGCAGCTTAGGCGCGGGACTAGCGGGAGTTTTAACCGGGGAGCTGTTTTTT. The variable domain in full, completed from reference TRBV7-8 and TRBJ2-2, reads GAGVSQSPRYKVAKRGQDVALRCDPISGHVSLFWYQQALGQGPEFLTYFQNEAQLDKSGLPSDRFFAERPEGSVSTLKIQRTQQEDSAVYLCASSLGAGLAGVLTGELFFGEGSRLTVL.

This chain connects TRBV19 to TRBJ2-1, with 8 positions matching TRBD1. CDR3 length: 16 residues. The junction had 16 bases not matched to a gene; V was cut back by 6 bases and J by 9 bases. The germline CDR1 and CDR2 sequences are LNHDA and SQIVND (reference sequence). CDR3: CASSLPDRGTFSEQFF. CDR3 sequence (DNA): TGTGCCAGTAGCCTCCCCGACAGGGGAACCTTCAGTGAGCAGTTCTTC.

The CDR3, as DNA: TGTGCCAGCAGTTACGGACAGATCTTGAACACTGAAGCTTTCTTT. Encoded protein: CASSYGQILNTEAFF. The chain links TRBV6-5 to TRBJ1-1; TRBD1 is a possible D gene (6 bases). CDR1 and CDR2 (germline): MNHEY, SVGAGI. This CDR3 is built from 15 residues. Trimming removed 2 bases from V and 0 bases from J, with 10 bases in between.

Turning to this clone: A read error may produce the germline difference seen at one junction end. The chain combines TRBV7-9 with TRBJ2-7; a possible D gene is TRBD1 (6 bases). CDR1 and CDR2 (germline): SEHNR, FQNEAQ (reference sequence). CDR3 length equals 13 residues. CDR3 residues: CASSLGTPYEQYF. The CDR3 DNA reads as TGTGCCAGCAGTTTAGGGACACCCTACGAGCAGTACTTC.

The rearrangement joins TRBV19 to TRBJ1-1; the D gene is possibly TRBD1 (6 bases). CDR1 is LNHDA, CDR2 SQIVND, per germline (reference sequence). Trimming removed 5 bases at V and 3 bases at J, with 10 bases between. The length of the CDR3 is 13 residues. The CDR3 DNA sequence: TGTGCCAGTAGTCACAGGGTCGACACTGAAGCTTTCTTT. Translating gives CASSHRVDTEAFF.

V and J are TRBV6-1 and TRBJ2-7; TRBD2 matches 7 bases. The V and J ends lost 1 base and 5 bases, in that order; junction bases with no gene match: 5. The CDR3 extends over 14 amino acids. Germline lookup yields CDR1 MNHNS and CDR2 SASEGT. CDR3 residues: CASSEVSGGDEQYF. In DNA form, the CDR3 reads TGTGCCAGCAGTGAAGTGTCGGGAGGAGACGAGCAGTACTTC.

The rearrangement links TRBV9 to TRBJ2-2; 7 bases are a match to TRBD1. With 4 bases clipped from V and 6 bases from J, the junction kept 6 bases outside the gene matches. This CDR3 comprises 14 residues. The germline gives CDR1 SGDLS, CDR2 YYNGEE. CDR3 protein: CASSQNTGAGELFF. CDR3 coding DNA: TGTGCCAGCAGCCAGAATACAGGGGCCGGGGAGCTGTTTTTT.

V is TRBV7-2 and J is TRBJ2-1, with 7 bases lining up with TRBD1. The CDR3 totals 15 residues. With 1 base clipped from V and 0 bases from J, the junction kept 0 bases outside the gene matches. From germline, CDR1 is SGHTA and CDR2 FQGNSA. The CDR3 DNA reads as TGTGCCAGCAGCTTAGGGGACAGCTCCTACAATGAGCAGTTCTTC. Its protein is CASSLGDSSYNEQFF.

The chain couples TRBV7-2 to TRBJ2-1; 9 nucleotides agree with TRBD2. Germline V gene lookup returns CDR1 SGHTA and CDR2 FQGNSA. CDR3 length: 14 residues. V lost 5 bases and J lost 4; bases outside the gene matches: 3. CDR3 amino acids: CASSQTSGYNEQFF. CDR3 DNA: TGTGCCAGCAGCCAGACTAGCGGATACAATGAGCAGTTCTTC.